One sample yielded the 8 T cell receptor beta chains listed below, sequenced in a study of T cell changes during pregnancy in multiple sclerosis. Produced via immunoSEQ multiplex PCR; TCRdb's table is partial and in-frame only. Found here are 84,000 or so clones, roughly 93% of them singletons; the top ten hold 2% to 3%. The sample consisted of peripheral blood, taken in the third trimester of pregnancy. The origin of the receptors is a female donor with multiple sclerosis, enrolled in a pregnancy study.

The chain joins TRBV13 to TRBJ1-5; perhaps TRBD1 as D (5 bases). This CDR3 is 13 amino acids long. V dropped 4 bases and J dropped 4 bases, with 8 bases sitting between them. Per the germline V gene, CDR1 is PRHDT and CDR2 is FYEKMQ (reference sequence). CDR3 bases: TGTGCCAGCAGCTACGACAGAAATCAGCCCCAGCATTTT. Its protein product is CASSYDRNQPQHF.

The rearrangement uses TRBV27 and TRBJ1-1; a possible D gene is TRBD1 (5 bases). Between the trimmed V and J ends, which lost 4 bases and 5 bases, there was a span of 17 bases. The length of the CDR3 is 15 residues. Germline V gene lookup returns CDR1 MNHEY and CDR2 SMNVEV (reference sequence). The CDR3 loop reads CASSWSEGGGTEAFF. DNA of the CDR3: TGTGCCAGCAGTTGGTCTGAAGGTGGGGGGACTGAAGCTTTCTTT.

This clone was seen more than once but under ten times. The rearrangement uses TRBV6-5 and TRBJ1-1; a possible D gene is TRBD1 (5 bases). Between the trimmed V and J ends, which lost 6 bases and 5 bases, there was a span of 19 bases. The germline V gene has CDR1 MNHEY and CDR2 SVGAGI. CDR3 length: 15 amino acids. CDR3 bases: TGTGCCAGCAGCCATCATTTATCGGGGGGGACTGAAGCTTTCTTT. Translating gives CASSHHLSGGTEAFF.

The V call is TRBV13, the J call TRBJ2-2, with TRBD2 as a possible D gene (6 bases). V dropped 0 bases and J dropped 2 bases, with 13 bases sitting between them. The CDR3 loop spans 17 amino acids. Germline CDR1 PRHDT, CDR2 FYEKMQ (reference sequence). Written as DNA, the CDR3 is TGTGCCAGCAGCTTAGGGGTTGGGGAGGCCAACACCGGGGAGCTGTTTTTT. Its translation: CASSLGVGEANTGELFF.

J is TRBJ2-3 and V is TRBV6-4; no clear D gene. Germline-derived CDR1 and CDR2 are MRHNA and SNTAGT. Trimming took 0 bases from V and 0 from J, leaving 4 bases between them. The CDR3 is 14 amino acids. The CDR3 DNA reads TGTGCCAGCAGTGACTCGGGCAGCACAGATACGCAGTATTTT. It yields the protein CASSDSGSTDTQYF.

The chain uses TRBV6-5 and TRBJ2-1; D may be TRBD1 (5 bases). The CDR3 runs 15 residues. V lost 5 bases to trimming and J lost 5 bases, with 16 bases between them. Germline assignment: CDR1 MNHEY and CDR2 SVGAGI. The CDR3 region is CASSLSRGKNNEQFF. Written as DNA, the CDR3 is TGTGCCAGCAGTCTAAGTAGGGGAAAGAACAATGAGCAGTTCTTC.

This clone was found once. The CDR3 DNA follows: TGCGCCAGCAGCTTTTTGGGACAGGGGACTAATGAAAAACTGTTTTTT. Its translation: CASSFLGQGTNEKLFF. The chain recombines TRBV5-1 with TRBJ1-4; TRBD1 aligns across 10 bases. CDR3 size: 16 residues. Germline CDR1 SGHRS, CDR2 YFSETQ. Trimming took 2 bases from V and 2 from J; bases not matched to a gene: 3.

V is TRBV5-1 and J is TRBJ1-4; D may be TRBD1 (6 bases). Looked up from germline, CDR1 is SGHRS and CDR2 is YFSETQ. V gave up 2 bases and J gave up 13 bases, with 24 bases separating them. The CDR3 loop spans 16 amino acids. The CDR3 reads CASSLHLRGRPGGLFF. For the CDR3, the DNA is TGCGCCAGCAGCTTACACCTCAGGGGTCGCCCGGGTGGACTGTTTTTT.